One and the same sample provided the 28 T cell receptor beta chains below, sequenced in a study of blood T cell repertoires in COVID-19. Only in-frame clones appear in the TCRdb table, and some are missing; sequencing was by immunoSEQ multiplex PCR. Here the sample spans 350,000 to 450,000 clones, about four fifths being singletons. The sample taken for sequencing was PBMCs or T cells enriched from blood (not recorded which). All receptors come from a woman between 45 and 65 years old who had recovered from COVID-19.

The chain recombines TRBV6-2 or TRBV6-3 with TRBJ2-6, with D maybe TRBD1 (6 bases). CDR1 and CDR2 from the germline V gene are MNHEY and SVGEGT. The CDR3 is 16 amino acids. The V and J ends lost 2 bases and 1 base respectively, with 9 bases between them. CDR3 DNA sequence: TGTGCCAGCAGTTACGGGGGCGTATCTGGGGCCAACGTCCTGACTTTC. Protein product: CASSYGGVSGANVLTF.

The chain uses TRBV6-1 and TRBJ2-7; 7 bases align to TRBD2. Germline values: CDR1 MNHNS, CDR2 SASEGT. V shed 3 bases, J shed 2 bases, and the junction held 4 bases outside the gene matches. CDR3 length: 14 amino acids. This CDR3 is CASSDTGGPYEQYF. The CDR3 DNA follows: TGTGCCAGCAGTGATACGGGAGGTCCCTACGAGCAGTACTTC.

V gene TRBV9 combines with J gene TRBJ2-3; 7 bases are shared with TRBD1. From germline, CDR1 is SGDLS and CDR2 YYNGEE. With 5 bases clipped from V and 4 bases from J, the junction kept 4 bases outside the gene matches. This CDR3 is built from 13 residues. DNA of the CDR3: TGTGCCAGCAGGCCCAGGGGGTCAGATACGCAGTATTTT. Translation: CASRPRGSDTQYF.

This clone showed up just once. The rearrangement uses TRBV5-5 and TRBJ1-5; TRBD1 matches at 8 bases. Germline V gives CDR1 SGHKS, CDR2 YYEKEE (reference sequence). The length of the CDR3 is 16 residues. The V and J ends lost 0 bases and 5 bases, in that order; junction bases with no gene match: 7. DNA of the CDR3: TGTGCCAGCAGCTTGGGACAGGGGATCGGGGATCAGCCCCAGCATTTT. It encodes CASSLGQGIGDQPQHF.

The CDR3 nucleotides read TGTGCCAGCATCCAAAATGAAAAACTGTTTTTT. Protein: CASIQNEKLFF. V usage is TRBV2 and J usage is TRBJ1-4; D is uncertain. Germline V gene lookup returns CDR1 SNHLY and CDR2 FYNNEI. The germline V and J ends were trimmed by 7 bases and 5 bases, with 5 bases remaining between them. The CDR3 length is 11 residues.

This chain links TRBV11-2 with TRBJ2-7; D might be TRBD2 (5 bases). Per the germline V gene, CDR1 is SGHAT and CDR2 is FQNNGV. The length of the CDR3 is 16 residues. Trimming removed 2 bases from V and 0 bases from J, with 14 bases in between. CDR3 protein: CASSLSRGLSSYEQYF. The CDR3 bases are TGTGCCAGCAGCTTAAGTAGAGGGTTGAGCTCCTACGAGCAGTACTTC.

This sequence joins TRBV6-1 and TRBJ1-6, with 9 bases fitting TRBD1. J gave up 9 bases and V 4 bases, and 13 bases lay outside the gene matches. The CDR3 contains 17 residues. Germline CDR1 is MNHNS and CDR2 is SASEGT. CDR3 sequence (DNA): TGTGCCAGCAGTGTGGTCCCGGGACAGGGATTCATTTCACCCCTCCACTTT. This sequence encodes CASSVVPGQGFISPLHF.

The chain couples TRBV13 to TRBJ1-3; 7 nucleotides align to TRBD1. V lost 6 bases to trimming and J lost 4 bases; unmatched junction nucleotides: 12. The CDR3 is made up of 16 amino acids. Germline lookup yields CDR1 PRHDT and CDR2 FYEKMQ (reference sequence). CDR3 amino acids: CASSLGGQRSGNTIYF. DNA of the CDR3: TGTGCCAGCAGTCTTGGGGGACAGAGGTCCGGAAACACCATATATTTT.

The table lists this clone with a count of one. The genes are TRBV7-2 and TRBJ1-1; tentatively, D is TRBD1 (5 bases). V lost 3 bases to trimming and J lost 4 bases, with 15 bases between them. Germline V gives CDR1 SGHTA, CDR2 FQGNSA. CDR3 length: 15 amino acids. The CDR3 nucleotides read TGTGCCAGCAGCTTGGCTAAGGTGGGGGGCACTGAAGCTTTCTTT. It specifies CASSLAKVGGTEAFF.

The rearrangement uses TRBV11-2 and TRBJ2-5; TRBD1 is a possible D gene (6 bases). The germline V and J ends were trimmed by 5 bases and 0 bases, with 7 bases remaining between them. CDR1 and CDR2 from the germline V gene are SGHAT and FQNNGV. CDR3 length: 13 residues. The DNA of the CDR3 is TGTGCCAGCAGCCGGGACAACCAAGAGACCCAGTACTTC. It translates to CASSRDNQETQYF.

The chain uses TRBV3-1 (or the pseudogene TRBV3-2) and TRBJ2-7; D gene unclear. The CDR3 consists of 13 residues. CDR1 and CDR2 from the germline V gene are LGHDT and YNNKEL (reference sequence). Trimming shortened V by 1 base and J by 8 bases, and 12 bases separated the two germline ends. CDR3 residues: CASSQVLAQKQYF. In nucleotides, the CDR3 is TGTGCCAGCAGCCAAGTCCTCGCGCAAAAGCAGTACTTC.

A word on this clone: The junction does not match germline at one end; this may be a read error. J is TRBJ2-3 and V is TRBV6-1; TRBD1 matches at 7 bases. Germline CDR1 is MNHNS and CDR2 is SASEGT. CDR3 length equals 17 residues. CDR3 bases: TGTGCCAGCAGTGAACTTGGTCAGGGACAGATCACATATACGCAGTATTTT. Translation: CASSELGQGQITYTQYF.

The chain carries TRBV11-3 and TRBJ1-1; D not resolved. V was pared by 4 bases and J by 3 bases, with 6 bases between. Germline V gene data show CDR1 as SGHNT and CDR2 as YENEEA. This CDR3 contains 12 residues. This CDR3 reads CASSSKYTEAFF. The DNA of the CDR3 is TGTGCCAGCAGCTCTAAGTACACTGAAGCTTTCTTT.

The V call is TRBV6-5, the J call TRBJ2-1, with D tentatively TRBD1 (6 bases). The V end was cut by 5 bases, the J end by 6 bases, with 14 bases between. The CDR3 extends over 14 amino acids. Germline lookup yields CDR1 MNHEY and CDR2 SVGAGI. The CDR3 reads CASSTIQGPNEQFF. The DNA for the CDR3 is TGTGCCAGCAGTACCATACAGGGCCCCAATGAGCAGTTCTTC.

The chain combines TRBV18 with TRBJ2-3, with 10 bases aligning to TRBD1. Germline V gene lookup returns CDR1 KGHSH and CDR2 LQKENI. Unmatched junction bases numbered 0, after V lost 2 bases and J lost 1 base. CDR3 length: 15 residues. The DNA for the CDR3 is TGTGCCAGCTCACCAGGGACAGGGGGCACAGATACGCAGTATTTT. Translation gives CASSPGTGGTDTQYF.

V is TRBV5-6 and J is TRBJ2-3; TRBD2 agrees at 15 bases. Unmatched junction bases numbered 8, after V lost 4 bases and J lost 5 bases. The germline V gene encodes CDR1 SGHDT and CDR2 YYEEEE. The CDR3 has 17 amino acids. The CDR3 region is CASSKGLAGGLLDTQYF. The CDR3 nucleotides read TGTGCCAGCAGCAAAGGACTAGCGGGGGGGCTTCTAGATACGCAGTATTTT. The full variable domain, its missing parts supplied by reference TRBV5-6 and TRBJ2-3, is DAGVTQSPTHLIKTRGQQVTLRCSPKSGHDTVSWYQQALGQGPQFIFQYYEEEERQRGNFPDRFSGHQFPNYSSELNVNALLLGDSALYLCASSKGLAGGLLDTQYFGPGTRLTVL.

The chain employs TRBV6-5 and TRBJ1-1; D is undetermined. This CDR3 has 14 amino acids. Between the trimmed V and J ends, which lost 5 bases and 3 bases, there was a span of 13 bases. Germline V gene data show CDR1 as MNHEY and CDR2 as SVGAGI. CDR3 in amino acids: CASSPLHGYTEAFF. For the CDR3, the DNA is TGTGCCAGCAGTCCCCTGCATGGCTACACTGAAGCTTTCTTT.

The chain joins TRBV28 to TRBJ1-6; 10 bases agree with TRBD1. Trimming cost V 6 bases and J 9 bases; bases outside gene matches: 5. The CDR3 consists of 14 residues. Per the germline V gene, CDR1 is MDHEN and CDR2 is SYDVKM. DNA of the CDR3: TGTGCCAGCAGGGGACAGGGGAACGGTTCACCCCTCCACTTT. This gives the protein CASRGQGNGSPLHF.

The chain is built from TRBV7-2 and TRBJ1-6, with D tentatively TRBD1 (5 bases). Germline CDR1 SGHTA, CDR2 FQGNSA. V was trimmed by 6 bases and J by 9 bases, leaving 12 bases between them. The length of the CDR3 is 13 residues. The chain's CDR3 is CASRGQASSPLHF. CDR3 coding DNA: TGTGCCAGCAGGGGGCAGGCCTCTTCACCCCTCCACTTT.

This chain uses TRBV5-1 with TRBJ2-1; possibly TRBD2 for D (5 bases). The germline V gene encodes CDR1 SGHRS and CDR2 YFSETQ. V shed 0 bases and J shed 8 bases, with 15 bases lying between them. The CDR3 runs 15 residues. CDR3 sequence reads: CASSLDTSGWDEQFF. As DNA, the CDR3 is TGCGCCAGCAGCTTGGATACTAGTGGGTGGGATGAGCAGTTCTTC.

The DNA for the CDR3 is TGTGCCAGTACAACGTCGACTAACTACGAGCAGTACTTC. It encodes CASTTSTNYEQYF. The chain carries TRBV12-3 or TRBV12-4 and TRBJ2-7, with D maybe TRBD2 (5 bases). The CDR3 spans 13 residues. Trimming shortened V by 9 bases and J by 3 bases, and 15 bases separated the two germline ends.

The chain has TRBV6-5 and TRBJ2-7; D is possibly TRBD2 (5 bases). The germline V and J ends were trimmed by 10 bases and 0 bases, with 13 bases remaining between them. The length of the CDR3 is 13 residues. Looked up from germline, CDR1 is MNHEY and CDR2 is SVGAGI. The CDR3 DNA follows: TGTGCCACTCGGGATGTGAGCTCCTACGAGCAGTACTTC. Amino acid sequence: CATRDVSSYEQYF.

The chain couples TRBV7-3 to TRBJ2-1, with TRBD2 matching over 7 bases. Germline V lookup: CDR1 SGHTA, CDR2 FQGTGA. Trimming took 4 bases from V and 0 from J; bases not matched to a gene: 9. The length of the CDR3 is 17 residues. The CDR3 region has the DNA TGTGCCAGCAGCTCAGGCGGGAGACTGAGCTCCTACAATGAGCAGTTCTTC. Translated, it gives CASSSGGRLSSYNEQFF. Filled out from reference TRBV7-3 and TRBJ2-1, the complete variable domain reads GAGVSQTPSNKVTEKGKYVELRCDPISGHTALYWYRQSLGQGPEFLIYFQGTGAADDSGLPNDRFFAVRPEGSVSTLKIQRTERGDSAVYLCASSSGGRLSSYNEQFFGPGTRLTVL.

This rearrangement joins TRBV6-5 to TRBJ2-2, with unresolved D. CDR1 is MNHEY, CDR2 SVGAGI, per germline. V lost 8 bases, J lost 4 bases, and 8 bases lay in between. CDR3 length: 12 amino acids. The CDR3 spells CASGPITGELFF. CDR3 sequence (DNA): TGTGCCAGCGGCCCGATCACCGGGGAGCTGTTTTTT.

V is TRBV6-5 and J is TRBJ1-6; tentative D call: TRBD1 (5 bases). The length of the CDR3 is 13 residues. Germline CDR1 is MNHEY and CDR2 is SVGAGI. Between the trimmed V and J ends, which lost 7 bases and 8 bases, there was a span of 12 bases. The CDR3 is CASTLGGDSPLHF. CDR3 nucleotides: TGTGCCAGCACCCTGGGGGGGGATTCACCCCTCCACTTT.

The CDR3 reads CASGRSGALEQYF. In DNA form, the CDR3 reads TGTGCCAGCGGTCGTAGCGGGGCCCTGGAGCAGTACTTC. The chain couples TRBV9 to TRBJ2-7, with 8 bases fitting TRBD2. Trimming removed 7 bases from V and 7 bases from J; junction bases left unmatched: 10. This CDR3 region has 13 residues. The germline V gene encodes CDR1 SGDLS and CDR2 YYNGEE.

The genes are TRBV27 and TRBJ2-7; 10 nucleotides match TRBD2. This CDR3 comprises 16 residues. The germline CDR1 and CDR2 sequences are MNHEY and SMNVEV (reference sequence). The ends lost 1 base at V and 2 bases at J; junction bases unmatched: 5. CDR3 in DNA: TGTGCCAGCAGTTTATTCGGACTAGCGGCAACCTACGAGCAGTACTTC. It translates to CASSLFGLAATYEQYF.

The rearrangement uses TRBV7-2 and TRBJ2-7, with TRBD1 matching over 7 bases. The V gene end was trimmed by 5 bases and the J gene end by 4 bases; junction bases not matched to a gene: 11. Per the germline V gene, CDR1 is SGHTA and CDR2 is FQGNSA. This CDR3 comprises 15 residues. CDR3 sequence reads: CASSEQGNNPYEQYF. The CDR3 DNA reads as TGTGCCAGCAGCGAACAGGGGAATAATCCTTACGAGCAGTACTTC.